Following are 28 T cell receptor beta chains from one sample sequenced in a study of long-term antiretroviral therapy in people with HIV. Investigators performed immunoSEQ version v3.0 at survey level. Profiled with immunoSEQ multiplex PCR; TCRdb holds only in-frame clones, not every one. The sample has approximately 35,000 clones, roughly 80% seen once. The sample here was unsorted PBMCs, taken 1.9 years after starting antiretroviral therapy. Receptors originate from a man aged 18 to 30 with HIV.

The chain recombines TRBV10-1 with TRBJ1-1; 9 bases match TRBD1. This CDR3 has 17 amino acids. Germline V gives CDR1 WNHNN, CDR2 SYGVQD (reference sequence). V lost 3 bases and J lost 4; bases outside the gene matches: 12. The CDR3 sequence is CASSDRRGTGSGTEAFF. CDR3 in DNA: TGCGCCAGCAGTGACCGACGCGGGACAGGGTCGGGCACTGAAGCTTTCTTT.

The chain employs TRBV11-1 and TRBJ2-5; TRBD1 is a possible D gene (7 bases). The germline gives CDR1 SGHAT, CDR2 FQDESV (reference sequence). Trimming shortened V by 5 bases and J by 3 bases, and 19 bases separated the two germline ends. This CDR3 is 16 amino acids long. The CDR3 nucleotides are TGTGCCAGCAGCCTCTTAGCACAGGGGACTGAAGAGACCCAGTACTTC. Translated, it gives CASSLLAQGTEETQYF. Complete variable domain (other parts from reference TRBV11-1 and TRBJ2-5): EAEVAQSPRYKITEKSQAVAFWCDPISGHATLYWYRQILGQGPELLVQFQDESVVDDSQLPKDRFSAERLKGVDSTLKIQPAELGDSAMYLCASSLLAQGTEETQYFGPGTRLLVL.

The rearrangement joins TRBV5-4 to TRBJ1-1; D is possibly TRBD1 (6 bases). The CDR3 has 14 amino acids. Trimming cost V 5 bases and J 0 bases, with 11 bases left between them. CDR1 is SGHNT and CDR2 is YYREEE in the germline V gene (reference sequence). The CDR3 DNA reads as TGTGCCAGCAGGAAAGGGGGGATGAACACTGAAGCTTTCTTT. Translating it yields CASRKGGMNTEAFF.

The chain carries TRBV5-6 and TRBJ2-1; 7 nucleotides align to TRBD2. Germline V gene sequence: CDR1 SGHDT, CDR2 YYEEEE. After removal of 1 base from V and 1 base from J, the junction contained 8 bases not matched to a gene. CDR3 length: 17 amino acids. CDR3 region: CASSLSLAASSYNEQFF. The CDR3 DNA reads TGTGCCAGCAGCTTGTCTCTAGCGGCGAGTTCCTACAATGAGCAGTTCTTC.

This chain links TRBV11-2 with TRBJ2-5; 8 bases match TRBD2. This CDR3 contains 14 residues. Per the germline V gene, CDR1 is SGHAT and CDR2 is FQNNGV. Trimming at V came to 5 bases and at J to 9 bases, leaving 11 bases not matched to a gene. Written as DNA, the CDR3 is TGTGCCAGCAGCCCGCATAGCGGGGTGGGGGCCCAGTACTTC. Translated, it gives CASSPHSGVGAQYF.

A few counts support this clone. This rearrangement joins TRBV2 to TRBJ2-2; the match to TRBD2 covers 7 bases. Germline-derived CDR1 and CDR2 are SNHLY and FYNNEI. J gave up 1 base and V 9 bases, and 2 bases lay outside the gene matches. CDR3 length: 13 amino acids. CDR3 nucleotides: TGTGCCAGGAGCGGGGAGAACACCGGGGAGCTGTTTTTT. It is translated as CARSGENTGELFF.

V gene TRBV7-1 combines with J gene TRBJ2-7, with D possibly called TRBD1 or TRBD2 (5 bases each). TRBV7-1 carries the ORF label, with uncertain function. The CDR3 contains 13 residues. V lost 3 bases and J lost 3, with 9 bases in between. The CDR3 sequence: CASSSGPNYEQYF. CDR3 DNA sequence: TGTGCCAGCAGCTCGGGACCGAACTACGAGCAGTACTTC.

The chain carries TRBV4-2 and TRBJ1-3; no firm D call. Per the germline V gene, CDR1 is LGHNA and CDR2 is YNFKEQ. V lost 1 base, J lost 7 bases, and 11 bases lay in between. The CDR3 contains 14 residues. The CDR3 region is CASSQGGSQNTIYF. CDR3 DNA: TGTGCCAGCAGCCAAGGTGGATCCCAGAACACCATATATTTT.

V and J are TRBV5-1 and TRBJ2-1, with 11 bases aligning to TRBD1. Germline V gene sequence: CDR1 SGHRS, CDR2 YFSETQ. J was trimmed by 7 bases and V by 3 bases; bases with no gene match: 6. The CDR3 is 15 residues long. CDR3 DNA: TGCGCCAGCAGCTCCGGGACAGGGGGAGGGAATGAGCAGTTCTTC. Its translation is CASSSGTGGGNEQFF.

V gene TRBV5-1 combines with J gene TRBJ1-2; 7 bases agree with TRBD1. This CDR3 spans 14 amino acids. Germline V gene sequence: CDR1 SGHRS, CDR2 YFSETQ. V lost 3 bases and J lost 6; bases outside the gene matches: 8. The CDR3 loop reads CASSYITGDDGYTF. CDR3 DNA: TGCGCCAGCAGCTATATAACAGGGGACGATGGCTACACCTTC.

The DNA for the CDR3 is TGTGCCAGCAGTGAAGTGGGACAGGGGGCTTTTTCACCCCTCCACTTT. Its translation: CASSEVGQGAFSPLHF. This sequence joins TRBV6-1 and TRBJ1-6; 12 nucleotides align to TRBD1. Per germline, CDR1 MNHNS and CDR2 SASEGT. V lost 1 base, J lost 9 bases, and 4 bases stayed unmatched. CDR3 length equals 16 residues.

The chain couples TRBV4-1 to TRBJ1-1, with 8 bases lining up with TRBD1. From germline, CDR1 is MGHRA and CDR2 YSYEKL. This CDR3 spans 16 amino acids. V lost 4 bases to trimming and J lost 0 bases; unmatched junction nucleotides: 7. CDR3 DNA sequence: TGCGCCAGCAGCCCTGGGACAGGCAAGATGAACACTGAAGCTTTCTTT. Encoded protein: CASSPGTGKMNTEAFF.

The chain joins TRBV6-4 to TRBJ1-1; possible D gene TRBD1, 6 bases. Trimming removed 6 bases at V and 1 base at J, with 9 bases between. Germline V lookup: CDR1 MRHNA, CDR2 SNTAGT. The CDR3 consists of 13 residues. CDR3 amino acids: CASSRTENTEAFF. CDR3 DNA sequence: TGTGCCAGCAGCCGGACAGAGAACACTGAAGCTTTCTTT.

This chain connects TRBV2 to TRBJ1-1; 10 nucleotides align to TRBD1. The junction had 1 base not matched to a gene; V was cut back by 3 bases and J by 0 bases. Germline-derived CDR1 and CDR2 are SNHLY and FYNNEI. CDR3 length equals 15 residues. The CDR3 DNA reads TGTGCCAGCAGTGAGGGACAGGGGATGAACACTGAAGCTTTCTTT. It translates to CASSEGQGMNTEAFF.

J is TRBJ1-2 and V is TRBV2; D remains ambiguous. Trimming stripped 8 bases from V and 4 bases from J, with 11 bases between. Germline-derived CDR1 and CDR2 are SNHLY and FYNNEI. The CDR3 covers 12 residues. CDR3: CASRTDSYGYTF. In DNA, the CDR3 is TGTGCCAGCCGAACAGACTCCTATGGCTACACCTTC.

CDR3 DNA sequence: TGTGCCAGCAGCTTTACTAGCGGGGCAGATACGCAGTATTTT. It specifies CASSFTSGADTQYF. The rearrangement links TRBV7-9 to TRBJ2-3; 10 bases agree with TRBD2. V was pared by 3 bases and J by 4 bases, with 1 base of the junction left unmatched. Germline-derived CDR1 and CDR2 are SEHNR and FQNEAQ (reference sequence). The CDR3 is 14 residues long.

This rearrangement joins TRBV4-1 to TRBJ1-2; possibly TRBD1 for D (5 bases). The CDR3 loop spans 14 amino acids. The germline V and J ends were trimmed by 1 base and 3 bases, with 9 bases remaining between them. Germline values: CDR1 MGHRA, CDR2 YSYEKL. Here the CDR3 reads CASSQGPTDYGYTF. The CDR3 bases are TGCGCCAGCAGCCAAGGACCGACAGACTATGGCTACACCTTC.

The V call is TRBV5-6, the J call TRBJ2-3; D not resolved. The length of the CDR3 is 13 residues. The V and J ends lost 3 bases and 2 bases respectively, with 7 bases between them. CDR1 and CDR2 (germline): SGHDT, YYEEEE. The CDR3 coding sequence is TGTGCCAGCAGCTCCCGTTACACAGATACGCAGTATTTT. Translating it yields CASSSRYTDTQYF.

The rearrangement links TRBV5-4 to TRBJ1-1; D is possibly TRBD1 (5 bases). This CDR3 spans 15 amino acids. Germline CDR1 and CDR2: SGHNT and YYREEE (reference sequence). The V and J ends lost 5 bases and 1 base respectively, with 15 bases between them. CDR3 residues: CASRRVGGTNTEAFF. CDR3 in DNA: TGTGCCAGCAGGCGGGTGGGGGGAACGAACACTGAAGCTTTCTTT.

The chain is built from TRBV9 and TRBJ2-5; D perhaps matches TRBD2 (6 bases). Germline CDR1 reads SGDLS; CDR2 reads YYNGEE. This CDR3 comprises 14 residues. Trimming pared 4 bases from V and 7 bases from J, leaving 17 bases between. The CDR3 DNA reads as TGTGCCAGCAGCTCCCCCTTGGGAGGAGCGACCCAGTACTTC. It specifies CASSSPLGGATQYF.

The genes are TRBV6-1 and TRBJ1-6, with TRBD1 matching 8 bases. The CDR3 has 13 residues. V gave up 4 bases and J gave up 7 bases; unmatched junction bases: 0. Germline CDR1 reads MNHNS; CDR2 reads SASEGT. The CDR3 is CASSGTGNSPLHF. Here the CDR3 DNA reads TGTGCCAGCAGTGGGACAGGGAATTCACCCCTCCACTTT.

V gene TRBV2 combines with J gene TRBJ1-2, with a weak D call TRBD1 (5 bases). The CDR3 totals 15 residues. Deletions cut 0 bases from V and 7 bases from J, with 15 bases between. Germline values: CDR1 SNHLY, CDR2 FYNNEI. DNA for the CDR3: TGTGCCAGCAGTGAAGCGCTTCCCCAGGGAGGTGGCTACACCTTC. Protein sequence: CASSEALPQGGGYTF.

The chain has TRBV9 and TRBJ2-5; D uncertain. The germline CDR1 and CDR2 sequences are SGDLS and YYNGEE. The CDR3 is 13 amino acids. The V end lost 7 bases, the J end lost 0 bases, and 10 bases lay between the germline ends. The CDR3 DNA reads TGTGCCAGCGGAAAAGGCTACCAAGAGACCCAGTACTTC. This encodes CASGKGYQETQYF.

The chain recombines TRBV6-5 with TRBJ2-7; 8 bases map to TRBD2. Germline lookup yields CDR1 MNHEY and CDR2 SVGAGI. After removal of 0 bases from V and 0 bases from J, the junction contained 4 bases not matched to a gene. The CDR3 consists of 16 residues. The CDR3 DNA is TGTGCCAGCAGTTACTCGACGCGGGGGGACTCCTACGAGCAGTACTTC. Protein: CASSYSTRGDSYEQYF.

The chain has TRBV28 and TRBJ2-3, with unresolved D. CDR1 and CDR2 (germline): MDHEN, SYDVKM. This CDR3 has 15 residues. Trimming left V 2 bases short and J 2 bases short, with 11 bases between. In DNA form, the CDR3 reads TGTGCCAGCAGTTTACGGGTGGGTGACACAGATACGCAGTATTTT. Protein: CASSLRVGDTDTQYF. Filled out from reference TRBV28 and TRBJ2-3, the complete variable domain reads DVKVTQSSRYLVKRTGEKVFLECVQDMDHENMFWYRQDPGLGLRLIYFSYDVKMKEKGDIPEGYSVSREKKERFSLILESASTNQTSMYLCASSLRVGDTDTQYFGPGTRLTVL.

This CDR3 is CASSKRSSGGPGLETQYF. CDR3 bases: TGTGCCAGCAGTAAGCGGAGTAGCGGGGGGCCGGGGTTGGAGACCCAGTACTTC. This chain joins TRBV2 and TRBJ2-5; 10 bases match TRBD2. Germline V gene sequence: CDR1 SNHLY, CDR2 FYNNEI. The CDR3 covers 18 residues. The V segment lost 5 bases and the J segment 5 bases; nucleotides outside the gene matches: 17. Drawing the rest from reference TRBV2 and TRBJ2-5, the complete variable domain is EPEVTQTPSHQVTQMGQEVILRCVPISNHLYFYWYRQILGQKVEFLVSFYNNEISEKSEIFDDQFSVERPDGSNFTLKIRSTKLEDSAMYFCASSKRSSGGPGLETQYFGPGTRLLVL.

The chain has TRBV4-2 and TRBJ2-3; 8 positions match TRBD2. J gave up 0 bases and V 2 bases, and 13 bases lay outside the gene matches. The CDR3 is 19 amino acids. Germline V gene data show CDR1 as LGHNA and CDR2 as YNFKEQ. CDR3 residues: CASSQLPNSGVGSTDTQYF. Here the CDR3 DNA reads TGTGCCAGCAGCCAACTCCCGAATAGCGGGGTCGGGAGCACAGATACGCAGTATTTT.

The chain combines TRBV18 with TRBJ2-6; D is unclear. Germline CDR1 is KGHSH and CDR2 is LQKENI. The CDR3 is 16 residues long. The germline V and J ends were trimmed by 6 bases and 11 bases, with 23 bases remaining between them. The CDR3 DNA sequence: TGTGCCAGCTCCCAGGACCTAACCTCAACGGAAGACGTCCTGACTTTC. Its protein is CASSQDLTSTEDVLTF.